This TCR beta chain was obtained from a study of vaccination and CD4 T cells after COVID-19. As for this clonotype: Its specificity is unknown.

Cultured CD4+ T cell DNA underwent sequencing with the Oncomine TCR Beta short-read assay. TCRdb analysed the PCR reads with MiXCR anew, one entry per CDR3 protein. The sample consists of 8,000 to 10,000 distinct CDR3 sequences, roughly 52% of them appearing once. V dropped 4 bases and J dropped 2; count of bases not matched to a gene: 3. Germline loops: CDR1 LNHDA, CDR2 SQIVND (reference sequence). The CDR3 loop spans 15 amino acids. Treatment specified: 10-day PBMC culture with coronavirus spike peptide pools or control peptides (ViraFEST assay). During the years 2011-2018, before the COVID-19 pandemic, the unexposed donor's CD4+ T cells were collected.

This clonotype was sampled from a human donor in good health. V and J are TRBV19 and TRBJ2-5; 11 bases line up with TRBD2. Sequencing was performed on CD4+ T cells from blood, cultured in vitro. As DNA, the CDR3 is TGTGCCAGTAGTACAGGGACTAGCGGACAAGAGACCCAGTACTTC. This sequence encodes CASSTGTSGQETQYF.